This TCR beta chain was identified during a study of cytomegalovirus exposure and HLA in healthy donors. This clone has just a few counts. The antigen remains undetermined. Study-wide points: Analysis was carried out at a later point, and it linked a missense DCLRE1C variant to TCR beta V- and J-gene trimming.

CDR1 SEHNR and CDR2 FQNEAQ come from the germline V gene (reference sequence). The CDR3 covers 12 residues. Trimming pared 5 bases from V and 4 bases from J, leaving 7 bases between. PCR involved 60 Vbeta and 13 Jbeta primers. Libraries were prepared by immunoSEQ multiplex PCR; TCRdb keeps only in-frame clonotypes and omits some of them. The table shows roughly 45,000 clones, with 51% occurring only once. This TCR was recovered from a man aged 60 to 75 in good health and CMV-seronegative. J is TRBJ2-3 and V is TRBV7-9, with D hard to call. The sequenced sample consisted of PBMCs. This CDR3 is CASSPRSDTQYF. Here the CDR3 DNA reads TGTGCCAGCAGCCCTAGGTCAGATACGCAGTATTTT.